This is a list of T cell receptor beta chains from one sample in a study of technical replicates of blood from a few donors. Assay used: immunoSEQ multiplex PCR; TCRdb lists only in-frame clones, some missing. The sample holds 15,000 to 18,000 clones, over 75% seen once. The sample consisted of PBMCs. The receptors shown here come from a human donor in good health. CDR3s include the opening cysteine and the closing phenylalanine or tryptophan. The D gene is left open where the match is weak. Expanded clones are given a class, and other clones once, few, many or no size at all.

>TRBV2|.|.|TRBJ2-3|15
TGTGCCAGCAGCTGGAGCCTAATGGGCACAGATACGCAGTATTTT
CASSWSLMGTDTQYF
>TRBV9|.|TRBD1|TRBJ1-1|15
TGTGCCAGCAGCCCCCAGGGGGCCTTAAACACTGAAGCTTTCTTT
CASSPQGALNTEAFF
>TRBV6-5|.|TRBD1|TRBJ2-5|13
TGTGCCTCTGCGAGAGGGGGCGAAGAGACCCAGTACTTC
CASARGGEETQYF
>TRBV18|once|.|TRBJ2-7|15
TGTGCCAGCTCACCAGGCAGCGGAATTACCTACGAGCAGTACTTC
CASSPGSGITYEQYF
>TRBV10-3|few|.|TRBJ2-7|14
TGTGCCATCAAAACCGGGACTTTTTCCTACGAGCAGTACTTC
CAIKTGTFSYEQYF
>TRBV6-5|.|TRBD1|TRBJ2-7|15
TGTGCCAGCAGTTACGGATCGACAGGGCCCTACGAGCAGTACTTC
CASSYGSTGPYEQYF
>TRBV28|.|TRBD2|TRBJ2-7|14
TGTGCCAGCAGTTTCGGCGGGAGCCAGTACGAGCAGTACTTC
CASSFGGSQYEQYF
>TRBV5-4|.|TRBD2|TRBJ2-3|16
TGTGCCAGCAGCACCCGGGTTAGCGGGAGGCCAGATACGCAGTATTTT
CASSTRVSGRPDTQYF
>TRBV10-3|.|.|TRBJ2-7|14
TGTGCCATCAGCCCCGGGGAGGCCCCCTACGAGCAGTACTTC
CAISPGEAPYEQYF
>TRBV5-1|.|TRBD1|TRBJ2-7|15
TGCGCCAGCAGTCCAGACCTACAGGGGGCGACCGAGCAGTACTTC
CASSPDLQGATEQYF
>TRBV5-1|.|TRBD1|TRBJ2-2|16
TGCGCCAGCAGCTCCATGGACAGGGGGGATACCGGGGAGCTGTTTTTT
CASSSMDRGDTGELFF
>TRBV11-2|.|TRBD2|TRBJ2-7|14
TGTGCCAGCAGCAGGAGCGGGAGAGCGGCCGAGCAGTACTTC
CASSRSGRAAEQYF
>TRBV4-1|.|.|TRBJ2-7|14
TGCGCCAGCAGCCAAGATGAGGACTTCTACGAGCAGTACTTC
CASSQDEDFYEQYF
>TRBV6-7|.|.|TRBJ1-2|14
TGTGCCAGCAATCGGACATTCTTAGACTATGGCTACACCTTC
CASNRTFLDYGYTF
>TRBV6-1|few|TRBD2|TRBJ2-5|16
TGTGCCAGCAGTGAAGTAGCGGGAGGAGAACAAGAGACCCAGTACTTC
CASSEVAGGEQETQYF
>TRBV28|.|TRBD1|TRBJ1-2|14
TGTGCCAGCAGTTCCTCGGGACAGAACTATGGCTACACCTTC
CASSSSGQNYGYTF
>TRBV7-9|once|.|TRBJ2-5|14
TGTGCCAGCAGCCCCCCTAGTTACCAAGAGACCCAGTACTTC
CASSPPSYQETQYF
>TRBV9|.|TRBD2|TRBJ2-7|18
TGTGCCAGCAGCGTAGTCGGACTAGCGGGCCAGGGCTCCTACGAGCAGTACTTC
CASSVVGLAGQGSYEQYF
>TRBV2|.|.|TRBJ2-5|15
TGTGCCAGCAGTCTTGCCGGGACACACCAAGAGACCCAGTACTTC
CASSLAGTHQETQYF
>TRBV6-4|.|.|TRBJ2-6|15
TGTGCCAGCAGTGACTCGCGCTCTGGGGCCAACGTCCTGACTTTC
CASSDSRSGANVLTF
>TRBV7-8|.|TRBD2|TRBJ2-2|17
TGTGCCAGCAGCTTGAGGACTAGCGGGAGGTCCGCCGGGGAGCTGTTTTTT
CASSLRTSGRSAGELFF
>TRBV30|.|TRBD1|TRBJ1-5|13
TGTGCCTGGAGTGTGCAGGGGGATCAGCCCCAGCATTTT
CAWSVQGDQPQHF
>TRBV11-2|.|TRBD1|TRBJ2-1|15
TGTGCCAGCAGCATGAGGGGGCCTACCTACAATGAGCAGTTCTTC
CASSMRGPTYNEQFF
>TRBV30|once|TRBD1|TRBJ1-2|17
TGTGCCTGGAGTCCGGGACAGCGACAAAATACTAACTATGGCTACACCTTC
CAWSPGQRQNTNYGYTF
>TRBV2|.|.|TRBJ1-2|14
TGTGCCAGCAGTGATCGCGGAGCTAACTATGGCTACACCTTC
CASSDRGANYGYTF
>TRBV10-2|.|.|TRBJ2-1|14
TGCGCCAGCAGTCTTGGACAAGGGAACAATGAGCAGTTCTTC
CASSLGQGNNEQFF
>TRBV13|.|TRBD1|TRBJ2-7|18
TGTGCCAGCAGCTTAGGGACAGGGATACTCCATTTCTCCTACGAGCAGTACTTC
CASSLGTGILHFSYEQYF
>TRBV7-9|.|TRBD2|TRBJ2-3|14
TGTGCCGAGACGGGCGGGAGAGTAACAGATACGCAGTATTTT
CAETGGRVTDTQYF
>TRBV7-3|.|.|TRBJ2-3|13
TGTGCCAGCAGCCCCACATTAACAGATACGCAGTATTTT
CASSPTLTDTQYF
>TRBV2|.|.|TRBJ2-7|18
TGTGCCAGCAGTGAAGCGCTTTTGTGGCCACAGGGCTCCTACGAGCAGTACTTC
CASSEALLWPQGSYEQYF
>TRBV28|.|TRBD2|TRBJ2-5|14
TGTGCCAGCAACCTAGCGGGAGGACCAGAGACCCAGTACTTC
CASNLAGGPETQYF
>TRBV30|.|.|TRBJ1-5|13
TGTGCCTGGAGTAAGGGGGACGGTCAGCCCCAGCATTTT
CAWSKGDGQPQHF
>TRBV6-5|.|.|TRBJ2-1|14
TGTGCCAGCAGTTACTATTTGGGAGAGGGTGAGCAGTTCTTC
CASSYYLGEGEQFF
>TRBV13|.|.|TRBJ2-1|17
TGTGCCAGCAGCCCGGAGACTAGGGGCGGTCTTGCCAATGAGCAGTTCTTC
CASSPETRGGLANEQFF
>TRBV5-6|.|TRBD1|TRBJ2-5|15
TGTGCCAGCAGCTTCCGTGGACAGGGGAGTGAGACCCAGTACTTC
CASSFRGQGSETQYF
>TRBV6-6|.|TRBD1|TRBJ2-1|15
TGTGCCAGCAGTTTTGGACAGGCGAGAAGGAATGAGCAGTTCTTC
CASSFGQARRNEQFF
>TRBV28|.|.|TRBJ2-7|16
TGTGCCAGCAGTTTATCGGGTAGCGGACACTCCTACGAGCAGTACTTC
CASSLSGSGHSYEQYF
>TRBV2|.|TRBD1|TRBJ1-3|15
TGTGCCAGCGGGGGACAGGGAGGCTCTGGAAACACCATATATTTT
CASGGQGGSGNTIYF
>TRBV10-1|.|TRBD1|TRBJ1-1|14
TGCGCCAGCAGTGAGGGATACGGGACAGGGAAAGCTTTCTTT
CASSEGYGTGKAFF
>TRBV5-8|.|TRBD1|TRBJ2-7|15
TGTGCCAGCAGCTTGGGGGACAGGACTCGGGGCGAGCAGTACTTC
CASSLGDRTRGEQYF
>TRBV19|.|TRBD2|TRBJ2-2|17
TGTGCCAGTAGTCCCGCTCGGACTAGCGGAGTGCACCGGGAGCTGTTTTTT
CASSPARTSGVHRELFF
>TRBV5-4|.|.|TRBJ2-5|16
TGTGCCAGCAGATTAATTGTCGGACAGACTCGGGAGACCCAGTACTTC
CASRLIVGQTRETQYF
>TRBV30|.|.|TRBJ2-5|14
TGTGCCTGGAGCATCGGACAGTTTCAAGAGACCCAGTACTTC
CAWSIGQFQETQYF
>TRBV5-1|.|.|TRBJ2-7|14
TGCGCCAGCAGCTCCGGGGTTCCTAGCTACGAGCAGTACTTC
CASSSGVPSYEQYF
>TRBV21-1|.|.|TRBJ2-2|18
TGTGCCAGCAGCACCGGACAGGGGGAGCGTAGGGACACCGGGGAGCTGTTTTTT
CASSTGQGERRDTGELFF
>TRBV27|.|TRBD1|TRBJ1-2|17
TGTGCCAGACGTCTTAGGGACAGGGGCCGTCGTAGAGATGGCTACACCTTC
CARRLRDRGRRRDGYTF
>TRBV5-8|.|TRBD1|TRBJ2-5|15
TGTGCCAGCAGCTTAAATGCAGGGGGCGAGACGACCCAGTACTTC
CASSLNAGGETTQYF
>TRBV6-1|.|TRBD1|TRBJ1-5|14
TGTGCCACCGAACAGGGGGGCAGCAATCAGCCCCAGCATTTT
CATEQGGSNQPQHF
>TRBV7-8|.|.|TRBJ2-2|15
TGTGCCAGCAGCTCCAGGCAGGGTCCTGCCGGGGAGCTGTTTTTT
CASSSRQGPAGELFF
>TRBV19|.|.|TRBJ2-7|13
TGTGCCAGTAGGGGCCAGCGGACCTACGAGCAGTACTTC
CASRGQRTYEQYF